This TCR beta chain was recorded in a study of blood T cells in healthy people across ages. Study conclusions and caveats: CMV status of donors was not determined, possibly confounding expanded clonotype changes.

Primed by a sample-barcoded 5' primer and a J-beta primer mix, a second PCR proceeded for 7 to 11 cycles. TCRdb re-derived calls from the 5' RACE reads in MiXCR, one entry per CDR3 protein. The sample consists of around 650,000 distinct CDR3 sequences, roughly two fifths of them appearing once. This clonotype was seen a few times. The antigen is unknown. With V trimmed by 6 bases and J by 3 bases, 6 bases remained unmatched. CDR1 and CDR2 (germline): MNHEY, SMNVEV (reference sequence). This CDR3 is 15 amino acids long. V usage is TRBV27 and J usage is TRBJ2-3; 10 bases line up with TRBD2. Sequencing used blood. This TCR was sampled from a man older than 75 in good health. The CDR3 protein is CASSLGLAKTDTQYF. DNA of the CDR3: TGTGCCAGCAGCCTGGGACTAGCGAAGACAGATACGCAGTATTTT.